The subject of this entry is one T cell receptor beta chain. This specimen comes from a study of blood T cell repertoires in COVID-19. About the research overall: In each case, the material was cDNA or gDNA derived from T cells, B-cell-depleted T cells, or PBMCs.

The CDR3 extends over 14 amino acids. J gave up 3 bases and V 5 bases, and 3 bases lay outside the gene matches. CDR1 is PRHDT and CDR2 is FYEKMQ in the germline V gene (reference sequence). Original methodology: The assay estimated nucleated cells by amplifying reference gene primers. The protocol was immunoSEQ multiplex PCR, while the TCRdb copy is restricted to in-frame clones and leaves out a portion. V and J calls and clone size are given by that table; D and trimming were obtained from the DNA. The sample includes approximately 220,000 clones, roughly 90% of them seen just once. V is TRBV13 and J is TRBJ1-5, with 8 bases that match TRBD1. The sequence derives from a man aged 30-40 years who had been exposed to COVID-19. Sequencing was performed on PBMCs or T cells enriched from blood (not recorded which). CDR3 residues: CASSQGQDNQPQHF. The CDR3 coding sequence is TGTGCCAGCAGCCAGGGACAGGACAATCAGCCCCAGCATTTT.